The TCR beta chain described here comes from a study of blood T cell repertoires in COVID-19. Study at large: COVID-19 samples from acute and convalescent phases originated in the United States, Italy and Spain. Sample material is recorded as cDNA or gDNA derived from T cells, B-cell-depleted T cells, or PBMCs.

As processed by the authors: Estimation of nucleated cell counts relied on the amplification of reference gene primers. Clones were read by immunoSEQ multiplex PCR, and TCRdb kept only the in-frame ones, dropping some. That table gives V, J and clone size, and the DNA gave D and trimming. The sample carries approximately 190,000 clones, 75% to 90% recorded once. CDR3 length equals 15 residues. CDR1 is KGHSH and CDR2 is LQKENI in the germline V gene. V gave up 4 bases and J gave up 5 bases, with 15 bases separating them. This clonotype was obtained from a woman in her thirties or forties with acute or convalescent COVID-19. The V and J genes are TRBV18 and TRBJ1-5; unclear D gene. Sequences were obtained from peripheral blood. CDR3 sequence: CASSQTLPLHQPQHF. The CDR3 DNA reads TGTGCCAGCTCACAGACACTCCCCCTCCATCAGCCCCAGCATTTT.